The entry below describes one TCR beta chain. The antigen it recognizes is unknown. No much larger clone exists at a distance of one base, and base qualities are not known. Participants in the prospective study were aged about 18 to 95 years, lived in under 30 United States geographic areas, and enrolled through a virtual design. To assign participants to cohorts, the prospective study relied on clinical history that participants themselves reported in a screening survey and a study questionnaire. Recovered participants in ImmuneRACE Cohort 3 were defined by two consecutive negative NP/OP PCR tests, clearance by a healthcare professional, or resolution of symptoms. Each participant in the prospective study had whole blood, serum and a nasopharyngeal or oropharyngeal swab collected by mobile phlebotomists. Over an approximately 2-month period, participants in the prospective study had the option of providing additional blood draws and questionnaires. Before DNA extraction, blood samples from the prospective study were shipped at room temperature or frozen.

This entry belongs to a study of blood T cell repertoires in COVID-19 (dated by TCRdb to 2018 to 2021). The study in broad terms: Samples covering the acute and convalescent phases of COVID-19 were provided by collaborators in the United States, Italy and Spain. The prospective study material was composed of cDNA or gDNA derived from T cells, B-cell-depleted T cells, or PBMCs. The dataset comprised deeply sampled blood TCRbeta repertoires from subjects exposed to, actively infected with, or recovered from COVID-19. The repertoires were made available in a free public database intended to serve as a resource for research on the immune response to SARS-CoV-2. The samples were drawn from the first 160 participants of the ongoing ImmuneRACE study and from 950 to 1,500 subjects provided by 6 global collaborators. The sample metadata nearly always contained a de-identified subject ID, COVID-19 status, age in years and sex. HLA class I and class II types, where available, came from metadata supplied by the sample provider rather than from assay-based typing.

Here is what the overall study found, with its caveats: Clinical and demographic metadata were provided uncurated, with the amount varying by source and participant.

The germline V gene specifies SGHTS as CDR1 and YDEGEE as CDR2. Spanning cysteine to phenylalanine, the CDR3 consists of 14 amino acids. Just CDR3 DNA is preserved here, 42 bases in frame from base 1. Between the V and J ends, shortened by 4 bases and 3 bases respectively, the junction contains 14 bases. TCRbeta CDR3 regions were amplified from genomic DNA by means of the immunoSEQ Assay, a bias-controlled multiplex PCR. Per the authors' processing: The number of nucleated cells in each sample was estimated from the amplification of reference gene primers within the assay. To quantify the absolute abundance of each unique TCRbeta CDR3 rearrangement, sequence reads were collapsed and filtered. For each sample, productive Simpson clonality was calculated as the square root of Simpson's diversity index across productive rearrangements. TCRdb re-hosts the immuneACCESS table, in-frame sequences only. Its copies lack some clones; in the studies checked, an unresolved V gene accounts for under half of them, and the cause for the rest is not known. Clone size and V and J calls were adopted from that table, with D and trimming inferred from the DNA. The sample records fewer than 400,000 clones, under 90% of which are singletons. The ten largest make up 5.2% of the sample.

The chain was built from TRBV5-8 and TRBJ2-7, with TRBD1 perhaps the D gene, on 6 matching bases. The sequence derives from a man aged 55 to 69 who had recovered from COVID-19. The sample comprised PBMCs or T cells enriched from blood (not recorded which). CDR3 region: CASSHRTENYEQYF. The DNA reads TGTGCCAGCAGCCACCGGACAGAAAACTACGAGCAGTACTTC.